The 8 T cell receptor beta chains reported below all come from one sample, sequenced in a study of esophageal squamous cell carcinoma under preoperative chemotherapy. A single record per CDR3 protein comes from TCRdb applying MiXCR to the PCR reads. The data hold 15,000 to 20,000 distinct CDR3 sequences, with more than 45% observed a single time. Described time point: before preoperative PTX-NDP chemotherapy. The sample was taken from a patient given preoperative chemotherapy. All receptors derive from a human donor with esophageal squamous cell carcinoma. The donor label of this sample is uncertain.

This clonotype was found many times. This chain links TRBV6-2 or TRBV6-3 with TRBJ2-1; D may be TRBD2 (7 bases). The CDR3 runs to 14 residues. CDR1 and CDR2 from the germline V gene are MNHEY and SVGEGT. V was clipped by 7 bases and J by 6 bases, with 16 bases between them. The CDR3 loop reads CASTVGAGVNEQFF. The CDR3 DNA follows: TGTGCCAGCACCGTGGGGGCGGGAGTCAATGAGCAGTTCTTC.

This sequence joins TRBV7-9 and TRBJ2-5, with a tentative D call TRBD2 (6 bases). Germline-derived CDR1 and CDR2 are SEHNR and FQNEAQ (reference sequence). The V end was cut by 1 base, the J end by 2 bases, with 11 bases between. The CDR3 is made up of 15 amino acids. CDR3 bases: TGTGCCAGCAGCTTAGAGTTTGGGGGGCAAGAGACCCAGTACTTC. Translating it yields CASSLEFGGQETQYF.

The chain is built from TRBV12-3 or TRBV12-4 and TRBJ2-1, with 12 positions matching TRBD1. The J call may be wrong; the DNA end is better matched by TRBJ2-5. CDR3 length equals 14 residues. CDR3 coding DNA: TGTGCCAGCAGGGGACAGGGGGCGAACCCGACCCAGTACTTC. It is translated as CASRGQGANPTQYF.

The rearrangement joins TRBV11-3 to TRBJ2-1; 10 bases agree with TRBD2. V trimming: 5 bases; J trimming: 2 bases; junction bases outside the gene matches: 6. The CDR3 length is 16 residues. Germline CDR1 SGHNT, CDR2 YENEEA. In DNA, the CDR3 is TGTGCCAGCAGCACAAGGACTAGCGGTACCTACAATGAGCAGTTCTTC. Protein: CASSTRTSGTYNEQFF.

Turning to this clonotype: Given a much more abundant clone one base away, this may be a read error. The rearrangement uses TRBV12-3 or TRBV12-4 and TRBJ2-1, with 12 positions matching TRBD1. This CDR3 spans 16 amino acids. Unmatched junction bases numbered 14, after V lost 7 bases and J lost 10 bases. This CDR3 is CASTSYGTGGVYEQFF. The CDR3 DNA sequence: TGTGCCAGCACCTCATACGGGACAGGGGGCGTCTACGAGCAGTTCTTC.

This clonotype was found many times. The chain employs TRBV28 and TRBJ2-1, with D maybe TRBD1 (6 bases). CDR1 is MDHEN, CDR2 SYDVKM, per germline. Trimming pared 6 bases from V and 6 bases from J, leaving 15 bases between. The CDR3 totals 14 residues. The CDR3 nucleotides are TGTGCCAGCAGGCCTACAGGGATCCCCAATGAGCAGTTCTTC. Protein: CASRPTGIPNEQFF.

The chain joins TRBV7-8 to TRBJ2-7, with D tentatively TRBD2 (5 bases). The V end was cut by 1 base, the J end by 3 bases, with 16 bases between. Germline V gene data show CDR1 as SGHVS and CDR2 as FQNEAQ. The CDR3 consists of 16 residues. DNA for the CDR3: TGTGCCAGCAGCTTAGGGATAGGGAGCCTCGTCTACGAGCAGTACTTC. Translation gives CASSLGIGSLVYEQYF.

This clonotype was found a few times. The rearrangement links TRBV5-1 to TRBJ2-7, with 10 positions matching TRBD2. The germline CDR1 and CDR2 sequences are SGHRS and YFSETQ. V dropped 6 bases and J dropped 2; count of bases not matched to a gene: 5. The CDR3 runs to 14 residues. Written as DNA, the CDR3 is TGCGCCAGCACCCGAGCGGGAGGGCCCTACGAGCAGTACTTC. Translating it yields CASTRAGGPYEQYF.